This T cell receptor (beta chain) derives from a study of CD8 T cells in ankylosing spondylitis (dated by TCRdb to 2016 to 2017). In terms of the full investigation: The study set out to find disease-linked TCR variants by profiling T cell receptor beta repertoires in ankylosing spondylitis patients and healthy donors. Peripheral blood was sampled, and synovial fluid was also collected from ankylosing spondylitis patients. The whole study cohort included over 85 healthy donors and 20 to 30 ankylosing spondylitis patients.

Overall results and qualifications from the work: The disease-linked clones were reported to be significantly enriched in matched synovial fluid samples from ankylosing spondylitis patients. Blood from ankylosing spondylitis patients appeared to be characterized by a TCR beta motif made up of 8 or 9 highly homologous amino acid variants. Some TCR beta motif variants had previously been reported in synovial fluid and blood of reactive arthritis patients, which suggested common disease-initiation mechanisms. A CD8+ phenotype was shown by the disease-linked clones, which were found at relatively low frequencies in peripheral blood.

V is cut back by 4 bases and J by 5 bases, with 7 bases in the junction unmatched. The CDR3 goes from the cysteine to the phenylalanine over 17 residues. Left in the record is the CDR3 DNA by itself, 51 bases read in frame from the first base. The germline V gene provides CDR1 SGHRS and CDR2 YFSETQ. TCRdb names Illumina HiSeq 2500 as the instrument used. Quantitative 5'-RACE with molecular barcodes was the method used to prepare the TCR beta libraries. The authors' pipeline ran thus. A new computational method based on a probabilistic model of VDJ rearrangement was used to identify disease-linked TCR variants. TCRdb handled the public reads itself, with Q25 trimming in fastp and clone calling in MiXCR, and kept productive beta chains. Each record represents a unique CDR3 protein, reported with the most common genes and DNA among its rows. None of the V and J calls come from the authors' own analysis; TCRdb made them. This sample is represented by approximately 130,000 distinct CDR3 sequences; over 9.5% of them were singletons. Roughly 4% of the sample comes from the top ten.

This clonotype appeared a few times. Its antigen target is currently unknown. One base away there is no much larger clone; base qualities are not given. Recombination linked TRBV5-1 to TRBJ2-2; 14 of the junction bases match TRBD2. The TCR sequence derives from a female donor with ankylosing spondylitis or in good health (not recorded which). Material for sequencing was blood, either unsorted or a sorted T cell fraction (not recorded which). The sequenced DNA is TGCGCCAGCAGCGGCGGGACTAGCGGGGGCTTTACCGGGGAGCTGTTTTTT. The resulting protein is CASSGGTSGGFTGELFF.